This TCR beta chain originates from a study of control samples from healthy donors and cancer patients. Here immunoSEQ multiplex PCR was the method, and the copy in TCRdb shows in-frame clones only, minus some. The sample lists 120,000 to 150,000 clones, approximately 92% occurring once. Trimming stripped 9 bases from V and 1 base from J, with 11 bases between. The CDR3 has 14 amino acids. In germline, CDR1 is KGHDR, CDR2 SFDVKD. The receptor was isolated from a man aged 25 to 40 in good health. Input material: blood. The V call is TRBV24-1, the J call TRBJ2-2; a weak D match, TRBD1 (6 bases). CDR3 sequence (DNA): TGTGCCACCCAGGGGACCTTGAACACCGGGGAGCTGTTTTTT. This codes for CATQGTLNTGELFF.